The 4 T cell receptor beta chains presented below share a single source sample, sequenced in a study of T cells in Graves' hyperthyroidism and ophthalmopathy. Regions amplified from RNA transcripts were the TCR beta CDR3 regions. TCR CDR3 regions were first amplified by RT-PCR with HTBI primers. TCRdb reprocessed the multiplex PCR reads with MiXCR, giving one entry per CDR3 protein. The sample contains about 320,000 distinct CDR3 sequences, 16% of which appear only once. Source material: blood. The origin of the receptors is a man younger than 40 with Graves' hyperthyroidism.

A remark on this clonotype: This sequence may be a read error, since a much larger clone differs from it by one base. The rearrangement joins TRBV29-1 to TRBJ2-1, with TRBD2 matching 9 bases. The germline V gene has CDR1 SQVTM and CDR2 ANQGSEA. J was trimmed by 4 bases and V by 7 bases; bases with no gene match: 8. This CDR3 is 14 amino acids long. CDR3 sequence: CSAYWTSVYNEQFF. For the CDR3, the DNA is TGCAGCGCCTATTGGACTAGCGTTTACAATGAGCAGTTCTTC.

This clonotype was observed at least ten times. The chain joins TRBV12-3 or TRBV12-4 to TRBJ2-3; D is unresolved. The CDR3 contains 13 residues. The V and J ends lost 5 bases and 6 bases respectively, with 12 bases between them. CDR3 in amino acids: CASSIRIGDTQYF. CDR3 bases: TGTGCCAGCAGTATCCGTATTGGGGATACGCAGTATTTT.

J is TRBJ1-3 and V is TRBV12-5; D gene unclear. This CDR3 comprises 14 residues. The germline gives CDR1 LGHNT, CDR2 FRNRAP. Trimming pared 3 bases from V and 1 base from J, leaving 7 bases between. For the CDR3, the DNA is TGTGCTAGTGGTTTCGGGGAATCTGGAAACACCATATATTTT. Protein product: CASGFGESGNTIYF.

This clonotype came up many times. V is TRBV28 and J is TRBJ2-7, with 7 bases that match TRBD1. The CDR3 runs 14 residues. Germline CDR1 and CDR2: MDHEN and SYDVKM. With V trimmed by 5 bases and J by 3 bases, 7 bases remained unmatched. DNA for the CDR3: TGTGCCAGCAGTCTACTGACAGGGCTCTACGAGCAGTACTTC. Residues: CASSLLTGLYEQYF.